These 6 T cell receptor beta chains came from one sample sequenced in a study of breast tumors, draining lymph nodes, adjacent tissues. TCRdb independently ran MiXCR on the multiplex PCR reads; one entry per CDR3 protein. The table lists 45,000 to 65,000 distinct CDR3 sequences, roughly 41% of them singletons, with over 9.5% in the top ten. Sequenced material: breast tumor tissue. The receptors were sampled from a female donor with breast cancer. Some clones in this sample may be carry-over from other donors' samples.

This clonotype has at least ten counts. The rearrangement links TRBV7-2 to TRBJ2-1, with TRBD2 as a possible D gene (5 bases). CDR1 is SGHTA and CDR2 is FQGNSA in the germline V gene. The CDR3 totals 14 residues. V was pared by 5 bases and J by 2 bases, with 10 bases between. CDR3 protein: CASSLGRPYNEQFF. CDR3 coding DNA: TGTGCCAGCAGCCTGGGGAGACCCTACAATGAGCAGTTCTTC.

This clonotype was recorded many times. The chain employs TRBV15 and TRBJ2-1; D gene unclear. Between the trimmed V and J ends, which lost 5 bases and 3 bases, there was a span of 14 bases. The CDR3 loop spans 15 amino acids. Germline V gene sequence: CDR1 LNHNV, CDR2 YYDKDF (reference sequence). This chain's CDR3 is CATSEPRDVYNEQFF. CDR3 in DNA: TGTGCCACCAGCGAACCCAGAGATGTCTACAATGAGCAGTTCTTC.

This clonotype was observed at least ten times. V is TRBV11-3 and J is TRBJ2-1; no firm D call. The V gene's germline CDR1 is SGHNT and CDR2 YENEEA. V gave up 1 base and J gave up 5 bases, with 6 bases separating them. The CDR3 totals 13 residues. This CDR3 is CASSLGPNNEQFF. CDR3 coding DNA: TGTGCCAGCAGCTTAGGACCCAACAATGAGCAGTTCTTC.

Notes on this clonotype: The CDR3 does not close with the conserved phenylalanine or tryptophan, likely indicating a read error. The CDR3 bases are TGCGCCAGAGTGACAGGGGAGTCCTACGAGCAGTACTCC. It translates to CARVTGESYEQYS. The chain is built from TRBV10-1 and TRBJ2-7; 8 nucleotides match TRBD1. This CDR3 has 13 amino acids. Germline CDR1 reads WNHNN; CDR2 reads SYGVQD (reference sequence). The J segment lost 1 base and the V segment lost 9 bases, leaving 5 bases of the junction unmatched.

Details on this clonotype: This may arise from a read error, as a much more abundant clone is one base away. No conserved phenylalanine or tryptophan ends this CDR3, so it is likely a read error. V usage is TRBV5-8 and J usage is TRBJ1-4, with D hard to call. Germline assignment: CDR1 SGHTS and CDR2 YDEGEE. The CDR3 is 11 amino acids. The V end lost 4 bases, the J end lost 10 bases, and 8 bases lay between the germline ends. The CDR3 reads CASSNLGKLFS. Written as DNA, the CDR3 is TGTGCCAGCAGCAACCTTGGAAAACTGTTTTCT.

The table lists this clonotype with a count of one. The gene calls are TRBV18 and TRBJ2-7, with D unresolved. The germline gives CDR1 KGHSH, CDR2 LQKENI. V lost 0 bases and J 4 bases, leaving 7 bases between the germline ends. This CDR3 is built from 13 residues. CDR3 sequence (DNA): TGTGCCAGCTCACCACCGACGGTATACGAGCAGTACTTC. Translation: CASSPPTVYEQYF.